The T cell receptor (beta chain) described here comes from a study of shared clonotypes between healthy human individuals. The CDR3 spans 14 residues. V shed 4 bases and J 4 bases; nucleotides not matched to a gene: 1. Germline V lookup: CDR1 WSHSY, CDR2 SAAADI. Terminally differentiated effector memory CD45RA+ cells were excluded by CCR7 positive selection of CD45RO-negative cells. Method: immunoSEQ multiplex PCR; TCRdb's copy keeps in-frame clones and lacks some. The data contain about 2 million clones, roughly 95% of them singletons. Study results and caveats: Shared clonotypes: about 5.3% naive CD4, about 3.5% naive CD8, about 2.5% memory CD4, more than 0.3% memory CD8.

A word on this clone: As yet, its antigen is unknown. Within the sample, other DNA sequences also encode this same CDR3.

This TCR was recovered from a man in his late teens or twenties in good health. The source material was naive CD8+ T cells sorted from blood. V is TRBV10-2 and J is TRBJ2-1, with TRBD2 matching 10 bases. This chain's CDR3 is CASSGTSGYNEQFF. The CDR3 coding sequence is TGCGCCAGCAGTGGGACTAGCGGTTACAATGAGCAGTTCTTC.